This T cell receptor (beta chain) was observed in a study of cytomegalovirus exposure and HLA in healthy donors. Study at large: A later analysis reported the 95 to 150 validation repertoires used the same platform as the approximately 670 first-cohort repertoires. The study's findings and limits: According to a later analysis, TCR clusters from the first cohort tended to co-occur in the 120 or so validation repertoires. According to the study, some 160 TCR beta chains were cytomegalovirus-associated.

Points on this clone: Antigen unknown.

The method was immunoSEQ multiplex PCR; TCRdb's version includes in-frame clones alone and lacks a portion of them. Among some 140,000 clones listed, around 88% were seen once. V was trimmed by 2 bases and J by 0 bases, leaving 8 bases between them. Germline CDR1 and CDR2: SEHNR and FQNEAQ (reference sequence). This CDR3 is 14 amino acids long. The chain joins TRBV7-9 to TRBJ2-7; D remains unclear. Sequenced: PBMCs. This clonotype was obtained from a man aged 18 to 35 in good health and CMV-seropositive. The CDR3 is CASSLYSSSYEQYF. In DNA, the CDR3 is TGTGCCAGCAGCTTATATTCGAGCTCCTACGAGCAGTACTTC.